These 7 T cell receptor beta chains share one sample of origin, sequenced in a study of T cells in Graves' hyperthyroidism and ophthalmopathy. RNA transcripts served as the template for amplifying TCR beta CDR3 regions. HTBI primers were used for first-round RT-PCR of the TCR CDR3. TCRdb independently ran MiXCR on the multiplex PCR reads; one entry per CDR3 protein. The sample holds roughly 290,000 distinct CDR3 sequences, approximately 12% seen once. Sequencing input: blood. These receptors were obtained from a woman in her twenties or thirties with Graves' hyperthyroidism that later progressed to Graves' ophthalmopathy.

V and J are TRBV19 and TRBJ1-5; D remains ambiguous. The CDR3 consists of 16 residues. Germline lookup yields CDR1 LNHDA and CDR2 SQIVND (reference sequence). With 2 bases removed from V and 7 bases from J, the gap between germline ends came to 18 bases. The DNA for the CDR3 is TGTGCCAGTAGTATAAGTGGCAGTGAAAAGAGACAGCCCCAGCATTTT. Translating it yields CASSISGSEKRQPQHF.

This clonotype was counted ten times or more. This chain links TRBV28 with TRBJ1-2, with D perhaps TRBD1 (6 bases). The CDR3 has 15 amino acids. V dropped 7 bases and J dropped 7 bases, with 22 bases sitting between them. The V gene's germline CDR1 is MDHEN and CDR2 SYDVKM. CDR3 region: CASTHAGAGEGGYTF. In DNA, the CDR3 is TGTGCCAGCACCCATGCAGGGGCAGGGGAGGGTGGCTACACCTTC.

V and J are TRBV30 and TRBJ1-2; D uncertain. V shed 3 bases and J shed 7 bases, with 24 bases lying between them. The CDR3 runs to 16 residues. From germline, CDR1 is GTSNPN and CDR2 SVGIG (reference sequence). CDR3 protein: CAWSESTGGRSGGYTF. Here the CDR3 DNA reads TGTGCCTGGAGCGAATCCACCGGTGGGAGGTCGGGTGGCTACACCTTC.

The chain employs TRBV28 and TRBJ1-2; 9 nucleotides match TRBD1. The CDR3 loop spans 15 amino acids. Trimming cost V 3 bases and J 12 bases; bases outside gene matches: 14. Germline V gene data show CDR1 as MDHEN and CDR2 as SYDVKM. CDR3 region: CASSFPPGQGHMHTF. The CDR3 coding sequence is TGTGCCAGCAGTTTTCCACCGGGACAGGGACATATGCACACCTTC.

About this clonotype: Germline and junction disagree at one end, which may indicate a read error. V usage is TRBV19 and J usage is TRBJ2-2; 7 nucleotides agree with TRBD1. The CDR3 has 14 amino acids. Germline values: CDR1 LNHDA, CDR2 SQIVND (reference sequence). The CDR3 DNA reads as TGTGGCAGTACTGGACAGGCGAACACCGGGGAGCTGTTTTTT. As protein: CGSTGQANTGELFF.

There are many counts of this clonotype. The chain joins TRBV4-1 to TRBJ1-1; no firm D call. This CDR3 spans 15 amino acids. Germline lookup yields CDR1 MGHRA and CDR2 YSYEKL. The V end was cut by 0 bases, the J end by 1 base, with 9 bases between. Written as DNA, the CDR3 is TGCGCCAGCAGCCAAGAGGCGCACAGGAACACTGAAGCTTTCTTT. Its translation: CASSQEAHRNTEAFF.

V is TRBV6-2 or TRBV6-3 and J is TRBJ2-5; D assignment may be TRBD1 or TRBD2 (5 bases each). Germline CDR1 and CDR2: MNHEY and SVGEGT. This CDR3 has 15 residues. V lost 0 bases and J lost 7, with 15 bases in between. As DNA, the CDR3 is TGTGCCAGCAGTTACTCAGCTCTGGGGGTTGGGACCCAGTACTTC. As protein: CASSYSALGVGTQYF.